The T cell receptor beta chain described here comes from a study of OX40 agonist ivuxolimab in advanced cancers. Some background on the complete study: Ivuxolimab was a fully human IgG2 agonistic monoclonal antibody targeting the costimulatory receptor OX40 (CD134). Intravenous ivuxolimab was administered to patients every 2 weeks at six dose levels: 0.01, 0.1, 0.3, 1.5, 3 and 10 mg/kg. Of the approximately 50 dose-escalation patients, hepatocellular carcinoma was present in around 19, melanoma in around 15, renal cell carcinoma in 9 and head and neck cancer in 9. A male proportion of 82.7% and a mean age of 60 years, ranging from about 20 to 85, were recorded for the dose-escalation cohort. Prior anti-PD-1, anti-PD-L1 or anti-CTLA-4 therapy was permitted, and 30% to 50% of dose-escalation patients had received checkpoint inhibitors. Partial responses occurred in three dose-escalation patients, of whom one had hepatocellular carcinoma and two had cutaneous melanoma. Peripheral TCRbeta sequencing aimed to test whether ivuxolimab altered TCR sequence diversity and caused clonal T-cell expansion. The paper describes the monotherapy dose-escalation part (N of about 50 patients) of the phase I trial of ivuxolimab.

What the authors observed across the whole study: After ivuxolimab, expanded clones were on average more numerous among CD8+ T cells than among CD4+ T cells. At doses from 0.1 to 3.0 mg/kg, clonal expansion was seen in both CD4+ and CD8+ blood T cells between baseline and week 6. The antigen specificity of the clonally expanded peripheral T cells was not determined. Low levels of normalized T-cell clonal expansion were also shown by some nonresponding patients. Partial responders in the 0.1-3.0 mg/kg groups had among the lowest normalized peripheral clonal expansion, especially among CD8+ T cells.

The trial excluded patients who had a history of autoimmune disease or who were on systemic immunosuppression. Peripheral blood for TCR sequencing was collected from all dose cohorts at baseline, on cycle 4 day 1, and on cycle 7 day 1. Samples came from an open-label, multicenter, first-in-human phase I dose-escalation trial of ivuxolimab. The trial enrolled adults with locally advanced or metastatic head and neck squamous cell, hepatocellular, melanoma or renal cell carcinoma. Before TCR sequencing, CD4+ T cells and CD8+ T cells were sorted from peripheral blood as separate populations. Details on this clone: The antigen it recognizes is unknown. Base qualities were left out, and no much larger clone turns up one base away.

Genomic DNA was isolated from the sorted cells so that the TCRbeta CDR3 region could be sequenced. TCRbeta CDR3 regions were sequenced using the immunoSEQ Assay. TCRdb's version of the immuneACCESS table is confined to in-frame rearrangements and falls short of the full clone set. An unresolved V gene accounts for under half of the shortfall where checked; the remainder is of unknown origin. Present in this sample are under 85,000 clones, 90% to 95% of which were seen just once. The biggest ten clones account for approximately 4.8% of the sample. The CDR3 runs 15 residues from the cysteine to the phenylalanine. Left in the record is the CDR3 DNA by itself, 45 bases read in frame from the first base. The germline ends are 12 bases apart after V is trimmed by 5 bases and J by 0 bases. From a lookup of the germline V gene, CDR1 and CDR2 are SGHVS and FQNEAQ.

The input for sequencing was CD4+ or CD8+ T cells sorted from blood, taken in a trial of the OX40 agonist ivuxolimab. The rearranged segments are TRBV7-8 and TRBJ2-3; TRBD1 is possibly the D segment (5 matching bases). This clonotype originated in an adult with an advanced solid tumor such as melanoma, head and neck, liver or kidney cancer. The sequenced DNA is TGTGCCAGCAGCCTCAGGGTCGCTAGCACAGATACGCAGTATTTT. Its translation is CASSLRVASTDTQYF.